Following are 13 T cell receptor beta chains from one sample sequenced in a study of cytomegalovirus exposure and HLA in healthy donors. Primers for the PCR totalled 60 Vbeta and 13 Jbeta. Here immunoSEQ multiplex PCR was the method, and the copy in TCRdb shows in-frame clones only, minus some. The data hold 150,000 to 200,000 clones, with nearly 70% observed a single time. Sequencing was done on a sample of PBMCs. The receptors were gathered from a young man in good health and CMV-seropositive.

The CDR3 nucleotides read TGCGCCAGCGGTTCCGAGAATGGAAACACCATATATTTT. As protein: CASGSENGNTIYF. The chain joins TRBV5-1 to TRBJ1-3; D ambiguous. Germline CDR1 reads SGHRS; CDR2 reads YFSETQ. The CDR3 has 13 residues. Deletions cut 7 bases from V and 3 bases from J, with 11 bases between.

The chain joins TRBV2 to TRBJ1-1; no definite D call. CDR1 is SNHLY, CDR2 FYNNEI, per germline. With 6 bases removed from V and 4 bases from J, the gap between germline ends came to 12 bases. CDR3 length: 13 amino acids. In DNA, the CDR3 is TGTGCCAGCAGAGGACCGGGGTCCACTGAAGCTTTCTTT. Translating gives CASRGPGSTEAFF.

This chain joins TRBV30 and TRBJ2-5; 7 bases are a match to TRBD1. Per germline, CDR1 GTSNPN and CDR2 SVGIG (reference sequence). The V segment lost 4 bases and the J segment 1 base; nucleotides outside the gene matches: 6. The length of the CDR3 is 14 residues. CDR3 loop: CAWNIQGPQETQYF. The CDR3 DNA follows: TGTGCCTGGAACATACAGGGGCCCCAAGAGACCCAGTACTTC.

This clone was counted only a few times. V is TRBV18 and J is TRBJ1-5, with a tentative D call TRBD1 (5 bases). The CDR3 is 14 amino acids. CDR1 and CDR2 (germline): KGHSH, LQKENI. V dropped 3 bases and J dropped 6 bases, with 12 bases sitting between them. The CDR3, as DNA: TGTGCCAGCTCACCTCCAGACAGTGCTCAGCCCCAGCATTTT. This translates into CASSPPDSAQPQHF.

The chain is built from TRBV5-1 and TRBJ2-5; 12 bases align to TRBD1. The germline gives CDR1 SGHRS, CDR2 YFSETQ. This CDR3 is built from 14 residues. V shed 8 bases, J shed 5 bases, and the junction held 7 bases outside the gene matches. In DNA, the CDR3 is TGCGCCAGTGGGGGGACAGGGGGCGCGGAGACCCAGTACTTC. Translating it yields CASGGTGGAETQYF.

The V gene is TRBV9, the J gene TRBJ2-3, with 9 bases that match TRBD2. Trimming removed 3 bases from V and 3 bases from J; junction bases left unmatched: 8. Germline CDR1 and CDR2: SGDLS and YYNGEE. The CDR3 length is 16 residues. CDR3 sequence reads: CASSDYSGSGTDTQYF. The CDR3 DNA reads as TGTGCCAGCAGCGACTATAGCGGGAGCGGTACAGATACGCAGTATTTT. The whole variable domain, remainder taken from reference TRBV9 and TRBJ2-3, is DSGVTQTPKHLITATGQRVTLRCSPRSGDLSVYWYQQSLDQGLQFLIQYYNGEERAKGNILERFSAQQFPDLHSELNLSSLELGDSALYFCASSDYSGSGTDTQYFGPGTRLTVL.

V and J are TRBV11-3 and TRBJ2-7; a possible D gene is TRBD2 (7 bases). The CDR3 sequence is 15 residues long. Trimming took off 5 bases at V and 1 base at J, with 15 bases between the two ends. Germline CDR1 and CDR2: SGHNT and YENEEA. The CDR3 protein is CASSPHAGASYEQYF. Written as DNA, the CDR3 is TGTGCCAGCAGCCCTCATGCGGGGGCGTCCTACGAGCAGTACTTC. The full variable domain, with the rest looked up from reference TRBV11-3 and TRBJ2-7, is EAGVVQSPRYKIIEKKQPVAFWCNPISGHNTLYWYLQNLGQGPELLIRYENEEAVDDSQLPKDRFSAERLKGVDSTLKIQPAELGDSAVYLCASSPHAGASYEQYFGPGTRLTVT.

CDR3 sequence reads: CASSVTTGTGGGGGELFF. The CDR3 region has the DNA TGTGCCAGCAGCGTGACGACCGGGACAGGGGGCGGGGGCGGGGAGCTGTTTTTT. The chain recombines TRBV9 with TRBJ2-2, with TRBD1 identical over 12 bases. The CDR3 loop spans 18 amino acids. V gave up 2 bases and J gave up 7 bases; unmatched junction bases: 12. Germline assignment: CDR1 SGDLS and CDR2 YYNGEE.

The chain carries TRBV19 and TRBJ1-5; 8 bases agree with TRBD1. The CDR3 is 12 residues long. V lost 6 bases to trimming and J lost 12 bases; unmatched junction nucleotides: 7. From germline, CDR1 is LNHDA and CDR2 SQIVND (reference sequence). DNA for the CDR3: TGTGCCAGTAGGCAGGGGGCGCACGTCCAGCATTTT. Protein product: CASRQGAHVQHF. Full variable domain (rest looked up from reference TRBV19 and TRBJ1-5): DGGITQSPKYLFRKEGQNVTLSCEQNLNHDAMYWYRQDPGQGLRLIYYSQIVNDFQKGDIAEGYSVSREKKESFPLTVTSAQKNPTAFYLCASRQGAHVQHFGDGTRLSIL.

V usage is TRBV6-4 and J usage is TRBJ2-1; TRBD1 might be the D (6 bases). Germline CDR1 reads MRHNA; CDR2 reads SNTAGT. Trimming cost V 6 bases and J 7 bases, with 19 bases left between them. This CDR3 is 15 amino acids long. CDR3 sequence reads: CASSKGDIWANEQFF. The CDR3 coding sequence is TGTGCCAGCAGCAAAGGGGACATCTGGGCAAATGAGCAGTTCTTC.

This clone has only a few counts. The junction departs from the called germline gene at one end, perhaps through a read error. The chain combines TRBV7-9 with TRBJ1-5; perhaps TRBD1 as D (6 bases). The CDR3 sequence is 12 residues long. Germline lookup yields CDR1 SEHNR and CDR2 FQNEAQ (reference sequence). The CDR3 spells CSSSLQGQPQHF. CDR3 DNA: TGTTCCAGCAGCCTACAGGGACAGCCCCAGCATTTT.

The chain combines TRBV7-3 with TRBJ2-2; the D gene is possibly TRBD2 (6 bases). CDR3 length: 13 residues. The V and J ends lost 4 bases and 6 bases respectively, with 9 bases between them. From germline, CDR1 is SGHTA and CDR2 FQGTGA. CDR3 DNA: TGTGCCAGCAGCTCTGGGACTGCCGGGGAGCTGTTTTTT. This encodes CASSSGTAGELFF.

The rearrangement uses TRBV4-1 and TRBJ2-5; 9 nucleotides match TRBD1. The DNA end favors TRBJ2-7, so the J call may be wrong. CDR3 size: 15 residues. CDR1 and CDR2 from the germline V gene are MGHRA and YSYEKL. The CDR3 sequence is CASSQVGTGRYEQYF. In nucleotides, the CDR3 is TGCGCCAGCAGCCAAGTCGGGACAGGGCGCTACGAGCAGTACTTC.